The clone carrying this T cell receptor beta chain is categorized as medium-sized. The target antigen is unknown. The data belong to a study of T cell repertoires in aging, cancer and after chemotherapy. Turning to the study itself: Pre- and post-chemotherapy samples were paired from chronic lymphocytic leukemia patients treated with fludarabine- or bendamustine-based regimens. Notes on the study in general: Thymic emigration or peripheral T cell expansion may be impaired by lymphoid organ infiltration in hematological cancer. Untreated cancer patients had significantly lower blood TCR diversity than age-matched healthy donors. Across the chemotherapy interval, each cancer cohort showed higher median generation probability, suggesting thymic rebound.

Rearranged V-D-J TRB sequences were amplified with a mixed TRB-A/B primer pool. A single record per CDR3 protein comes from TCRdb applying MiXCR to the multiplex PCR reads. The sample gives about 5,000 distinct CDR3 sequences, over 25% of which show up once; about a fifth is in the top ten. Amplification of TCR beta used genomic DNA extracted from peripheral blood. This CDR3 comprises 13 residues. Germline V gene sequence: CDR1 SGHKS, CDR2 YYEKEE (reference sequence). The germline V and J ends were trimmed by 4 bases and 2 bases, with 10 bases remaining between them. This TCR derives from a human donor with a blood cancer. The donor label of this sample is uncertain. Material for sequencing was blood. The V gene is TRBV5-5, the J gene TRBJ2-7; a weak D match, TRBD2 (6 bases). CDR3 nucleotides: TGTGCCAGCAGCGCGGGGAGAACCTACGAGCAGTACTTC. This gives the protein CASSAGRTYEQYF.